The present T cell receptor beta chain was sequenced within a study of control samples from healthy donors and cancer patients. The CDR3 spans 15 residues. V lost 3 bases and J 6 bases, leaving 14 bases between the germline ends. Per germline, CDR1 MDHEN and CDR2 SYDVKM. Produced via immunoSEQ multiplex PCR; TCRdb's table is partial and in-frame only. The sample holds 70,000 to 95,000 clones, about nine tenths seen once. The specimen sequenced was blood. The clonotype comes from a woman between 25 and 40 years old in good health. V and J are TRBV28 and TRBJ1-4, with D possibly matching TRBD1 (6 bases). The CDR3 protein is CASSFSGELDEKLFF. As DNA, the CDR3 is TGTGCCAGCAGTTTTTCAGGGGAATTGGATGAAAAACTGTTTTTT.